The 7 T cell receptor beta chains given below trace back to one sample, sequenced in a study of cytomegalovirus exposure and HLA in healthy donors. The PCR ran on 60 Vbeta and 13 Jbeta primers. Some clones are missing from TCRdb's copy, which holds only in-frame ones; the method was immunoSEQ multiplex PCR. Here the sample spans some 200,000 clones, 75% to 90% being singletons. The sequencing input was PBMCs. The receptors originated from a woman between 40 and 55 years old in good health and CMV-seronegative.

A few counts support this clone. The CDR3 nucleotides read TGTGCCAGCTCGTTTGCGGTTAGGAACACCGGGGAGCTGTTTTTT. It yields the protein CASSFAVRNTGELFF. This rearrangement joins TRBV18 to TRBJ2-2, with D hard to call. CDR1 and CDR2 (germline): KGHSH, LQKENI. This CDR3 is 15 amino acids long. V dropped 6 bases and J dropped 1 base, with 12 bases sitting between them.

J is TRBJ1-2 and V is TRBV27; 8 positions agree with TRBD1. The germline gives CDR1 MNHEY, CDR2 SMNVEV (reference sequence). This CDR3 spans 16 amino acids. The trim removed 0 bases at V and 2 bases at J, leaving 5 bases unmatched. The CDR3 sequence: CASSLSGRGQNYGYTF. The CDR3 nucleotides are TGTGCCAGCAGTTTATCGGGCAGGGGGCAGAACTATGGCTACACCTTC.

V gene TRBV5-8 combines with J gene TRBJ2-7, with D possibly TRBD1 on 8 matching bases. V shed 4 bases and J shed 3 bases, with 23 bases lying between them. Germline V gives CDR1 SGHTS, CDR2 YDEGEE. The CDR3 totals 17 residues. The CDR3 DNA sequence: TGTGCCAGCAGCCTTGCAGGGGGCGGGAGAAAATTCTACGAGCAGTACTTC. Translating gives CASSLAGGGRKFYEQYF.

V and J are TRBV19 and TRBJ1-3; D uncertain. Trimming removed 6 bases from V and 0 bases from J, with 18 bases in between. The germline CDR1 and CDR2 sequences are LNHDA and SQIVND (reference sequence). This CDR3 contains 17 residues. As DNA, the CDR3 is TGTGCCAGTAGCGTCAGTTATCGGGGATTCTCTGGAAACACCATATATTTT. Its translation: CASSVSYRGFSGNTIYF.

This clone was detected only a few times. The chain has TRBV12-5 and TRBJ2-7, with 7 positions matching TRBD1. The CDR3 is made up of 15 amino acids. With 1 base clipped from V and 3 bases from J, the junction kept 6 bases outside the gene matches. Germline V CDR1 and CDR2: LGHNT, FRNRAP. The CDR3 reads CASGLEQGWVYEQYF. The CDR3 DNA sequence: TGTGCTAGTGGTTTGGAACAGGGGTGGGTCTACGAGCAGTACTTC.

This rearrangement joins TRBV9 to TRBJ2-1; 7 positions match TRBD2. The V gene end was trimmed by 0 bases and the J gene end by 6 bases; junction bases not matched to a gene: 18. This CDR3 comprises 19 residues. Germline lookup yields CDR1 SGDLS and CDR2 YYNGEE. CDR3 bases: TGTGCCAGCAGCGTAGGATGGGGGGAGGCGGGAGTCCTTTTCAATGAGCAGTTCTTC. This encodes CASSVGWGEAGVLFNEQFF.

A note on this clone: The same CDR3 is also encoded by other DNA sequences in this sample. The chain is built from TRBV5-1 and TRBJ1-1; D is unresolved. CDR3 length: 11 residues. The germline CDR1 and CDR2 sequences are SGHRS and YFSETQ. Trimming cost V 4 bases and J 1 base, with 2 bases left between them. CDR3 region: CASSQNTEAFF. The CDR3 DNA sequence: TGCGCCAGCAGCCAGAACACTGAAGCTTTCTTT.